A selection of T cell receptor beta chains follows, all from one sample in a study of CD8 T cells in Susac syndrome. Each CDR3 protein gets one entry after TCRdb re-called the immunoSEQ multiplex PCR reads with MiXCR. The sample yields 300,000 to 350,000 distinct CDR3 sequences, 92% seen once. Sequencing used CD4+ T cells from PBMCs. The receptors derive from a human donor with multiple sclerosis. Both conserved end residues are part of each CDR3. A D gene is named only where the DNA matches it firmly. Rows give clone size only sometimes, using once, few, many, or a class for an expanded clone.

TRBV18	TRBJ1-3	.	.	16	TGTGCCAGCTCACAACAGGGCGAGTCCTCTGGAAACACCATATATTTT	CASSQQGESSGNTIYF
TRBV7-2	TRBJ1-2	.	once	13	TGTGCCAGCAGCTTAGTGAGGGTTGCTGGCTACACCTTC	CASSLVRVAGYTF
TRBV24-1	TRBJ1-2	.	once	12	TGTGCCATCTCCCCAGGGGCCTATGGCTACACCTTC	CAISPGAYGYTF
TRBV6-1	TRBJ2-1	TRBD1	.	17	TGTGCCAGCAGTCCCGGGACAGGGCTAAGCTCCTACAATGAGCAGTTCTTC	CASSPGTGLSSYNEQFF
TRBV6-5	TRBJ2-2	TRBD2	.	18	TGTGCCAGCAGTTACGGTCTAGCGGGGGGTAATACGGTCGGGGAGCTGTTTTTT	CASSYGLAGGNTVGELFF
TRBV20-1	TRBJ2-1	.	.	12	TGCAGTGCTAGAGATATGCCGGTGGGGGAGTTCTTC	CSARDMPVGEFF
TRBV7-3	TRBJ1-5	TRBD1	.	15	TGTGCCAGCAGCCCGACAGGGATCGGCGGTCAGCCCCAGCATTTT	CASSPTGIGGQPQHF
TRBV6-2/TRBV6-3	TRBJ2-3	.	.	14	TGTGCCAGCAGTTACTCGGCGGGCTCAGATACGCAGTATTTT	CASSYSAGSDTQYF
TRBV6-2/TRBV6-3	TRBJ2-3	.	.	15	TGTGCCAGCAGTTACTTGCTCGGGGGCACAGATACGCAGTATTTT	CASSYLLGGTDTQYF
TRBV19	TRBJ1-2	.	.	15	TGTGCCAGTAGTCCCCAGGGGACGGGAAACTATGGCTACACCTTC	CASSPQGTGNYGYTF
TRBV12-3/TRBV12-4	TRBJ2-1	TRBD1	.	15	TGTGCCAGCAGCCCCCGGACAGGGCTGGGCGATGAGCAGTTCTTC	CASSPRTGLGDEQFF
TRBV3-1	TRBJ2-7	TRBD2	.	16	TGTGCCAGCAGCCCGGGACTAGCGGGGGGGACCTACGAGCAGTACTTC	CASSPGLAGGTYEQYF
TRBV20-1	TRBJ2-7	TRBD2	.	14	TGCAGTGCTGTTAGCGGGAGGTTCGCCTACGAGCAGTACTTC	CSAVSGRFAYEQYF
TRBV3-1	TRBJ1-5	.	.	15	TGTGCCAGCAGCCAAGATATAGGGGACGGTCAGCCCCAGCATTTT	CASSQDIGDGQPQHF
TRBV20-1	TRBJ2-3	TRBD2	.	17	TGCAGTGCTAGCCTAGCGGGAGGGCCGGTAGACACAGATACGCAGTATTTT	CSASLAGGPVDTDTQYF
TRBV7-9	TRBJ2-2	.	.	15	TGTGCCAGCAGCTTGAGCAGGGTGGACACCGGGGAGCTGTTTTTT	CASSLSRVDTGELFF
TRBV5-1	TRBJ2-3	TRBD2	.	17	TGCGCCAGCAGCTCTCCCCCGACTAGCGGAAGCACAGATACGCAGTATTTT	CASSSPPTSGSTDTQYF
TRBV29-1	TRBJ2-1	.	.	14	TGCAGCGTTGTGGTAGGGACTCCCTCCAATGAGCAGTTCTTC	CSVVVGTPSNEQFF